A few counts support the clone carrying this T cell receptor (beta chain). Its antigen is not identified. The sample is drawn from a study of cytomegalovirus exposure and HLA in healthy donors. Across the whole study: There were 70 million to 95 million unique TCRs (from HLA-typed donors) in an early data release. Findings of the study overall: A later analysis showed HLA-associated TCR beta chains outstripping equally common others in clonal expansion.

PCR primers comprised 60 Vbeta and 13 Jbeta primers. The data were produced by immunoSEQ multiplex PCR, yet TCRdb's version contains in-frame clones alone and is incomplete. The table lists roughly 120,000 clones, more than 70% of them singletons. This clonotype originated in a man aged 45 to 65 in good health and CMV-seropositive. Sequenced material: PBMCs.

The CDR3 nucleotides are TGTGCCAGCAGTTTACTCCTTCGGGGGAGTGCCTACAATGAGCAGTTCTTC. Residues: CASSLLLRGSAYNEQFF. The V and J genes are TRBV27 and TRBJ2-1, with a weak D call TRBD2 (6 bases). The CDR3 totals 17 residues. V lost 2 bases and J 2 bases, leaving 16 bases between the germline ends. The V gene's germline CDR1 is MNHEY and CDR2 SMNVEV (reference sequence).